Listed below are T cell receptor beta chains from one sample, sequenced in a study of cytomegalovirus exposure and HLA in healthy donors. Measured with immunoSEQ multiplex PCR; TCRdb has only the in-frame clones, and not every one. The repertoire includes 95,000 or so clones, approximately 70% of them detected once, and approximately 16% sits in the top ten. The material sequenced was PBMCs. Receptor source: a woman aged 45-65 years in good health and CMV-seropositive. The CDR3 runs from the conserved cysteine through the conserved F or W. The D gene is left open where the match is weak. Expanded clones get a size class; other rows say once, few or many, or leave the size out.

d_call j_call v_call clone_size cdr3_aa cdr3_nt
TRBD2 TRBJ2-1 TRBV18 NA CASSPLAGSFYNEQFF TGTGCCAGCTCACCCCTAGCGGGCAGCTTTTACAATGAGCAGTTCTTC
NA TRBJ1-1 TRBV18 NA CASSPPVGGNTEAFF TGTGCCAGCTCACCACCGGTGGGAGGAAACACTGAAGCTTTCTTT
TRBD2 TRBJ2-3 TRBV6-6 NA CASSLGGTPTDTQYF TGTGCCAGCAGTTTGGGGGGGACTCCCACAGATACGCAGTATTTT
TRBD2 TRBJ2-5 TRBV23-1 NA CASSLSVTSGQETQYF TGCGCCAGCAGTCTTTCCGTGACTAGCGGACAAGAGACCCAGTACTTC
TRBD1 TRBJ1-1 TRBV2 few CASNPPRDREGGDVNTEAFF TGTGCCAGCAATCCCCCCCGGGACAGGGAAGGGGGTGATGTGAACACTGAAGCTTTCTTT
TRBD2 TRBJ2-7 TRBV30 few CAWRLAGDEQYF TGTGCCTGGAGACTAGCGGGAGACGAGCAGTACTTC
NA TRBJ2-1 TRBV19 NA CASSIVSNEQFF TGTGCCAGTAGTATAGTCAGCAATGAGCAGTTCTTC
TRBD1 TRBJ1-1 TRBV15 few CATSTGWNTEAFF TGTGCCACTTCGACAGGGTGGAACACTGAAGCTTTCTTT
TRBD2 TRBJ2-7 TRBV5-5 NA CASSLWGPHAAGGPDHEQYF TGTGCCAGCAGCTTGTGGGGGCCCCACGCCGCGGGAGGGCCTGACCACGAGCAGTACTTC
TRBD1 TRBJ2-1 TRBV19 NA CASSRYGTGVQGEQFF TGTGCCAGTAGTAGATATGGGACAGGGGTTCAGGGTGAGCAGTTCTTC
NA TRBJ1-3 TRBV7-8 NA CASSLAPRTEGNTIYF TGTGCCAGCAGCTTAGCGCCCCGGACAGAAGGAAACACCATATATTTT
NA TRBJ1-1 TRBV6-6 NA CASSYSIGGNTEAFF TGTGCCAGCAGTTACTCGATAGGAGGGAACACTGAAGCTTTCTTT
TRBD1 TRBJ2-5 TRBV9 NA CASSHGQGEGRETQYF TGTGCCAGCAGCCACGGACAGGGGGAAGGTAGAGAGACCCAGTACTTC
TRBD1 TRBJ2-5 TRBV10-3 NA CATGTGAEETQYF TGTGCCACCGGGACAGGGGCCGAAGAGACCCAGTACTTC
TRBD2 TRBJ2-1 TRBV27 NA CASSPSGTSSNNEQFF TGTGCCAGCAGCCCCTCCGGGACTAGCTCCAACAATGAGCAGTTCTTC
TRBD2 TRBJ2-5 TRBV5-1 NA CASSWGLAGVGETQYF TGCGCCAGCAGCTGGGGACTAGCGGGAGTAGGGGAGACCCAGTACTTC
TRBD1 TRBJ1-2 TRBV18 NA CASSPTGQGARGYTF TGTGCCAGCTCACCGACGGGACAGGGGGCTAGGGGCTACACCTTC
NA TRBJ2-1 TRBV29-1 NA CSVGAALSEQFF TGCAGCGTTGGGGCCGCCTTGAGTGAGCAGTTCTTC
TRBD1 TRBJ2-2 TRBV6-1 NA CASSAGTGNTGELFF TGTGCCAGCAGTGCCGGGACAGGGAACACCGGGGAGCTGTTTTTT
TRBD2 TRBJ2-1 TRBV19 NA CASSIPAGAEQFF TGTGCCAGTAGTATCCCAGCGGGAGCTGAGCAGTTCTTC
TRBD2 TRBJ2-2 TRBV9 NA CASSGRMMGTSGFLTGELFF TGTGCCAGCAGCGGTCGGATGATGGGGACTAGCGGGTTCCTCACAGGGGAGCTGTTTTTT
NA TRBJ2-3 TRBV9 NA CASSPYNGGSTDTQYF TGTGCCAGCAGCCCATACAACGGGGGAAGCACAGATACGCAGTATTTT
TRBD2 TRBJ2-1 TRBV30 NA CAGGLSGRAVEQFF TGTGCCGGCGGACTTAGCGGGAGGGCCGTTGAGCAGTTCTTC
NA TRBJ1-5 TRBV28 NA CASSQGNSNQPQHF TGTGCCAGCAGCCAGGGGAATAGCAATCAGCCCCAGCATTTT
NA TRBJ2-2 TRBV4-3 few CASSQDHRDTGELFF TGCGCCAGCAGCCAAGATCACAGGGACACCGGGGAGCTGTTTTTT
NA TRBJ2-7 TRBV5-1 few CASTITGSNEQYF TGCGCCAGCACCATCACAGGGTCTAACGAGCAGTACTTC
NA TRBJ2-7 TRBV7-2 NA CASTLETPPYEQYF TGTGCCAGCACCTTAGAGACTCCTCCCTACGAGCAGTACTTC
NA TRBJ2-1 TRBV9 NA CASSVRVTGNTEQFF TGTGCCAGCAGCGTCCGGGTAACAGGGAATACTGAGCAGTTCTTC
TRBD2 TRBJ2-5 TRBV4-1 NA CASSQERETFGETQYF TGCGCCAGCAGCCAAGAGCGGGAGACTTTTGGAGAGACCCAGTACTTC
NA TRBJ2-5 TRBV12-1 NA CASSPGQGAMYQETQYF TGTGCCAGCAGCCCCGGACAGGGGGCGATGTACCAAGAGACCCAGTACTTC
NA TRBJ2-2 TRBV6-1 few CASIGGPGELFF TGTGCCAGCATAGGGGGACCCGGGGAGCTGTTTTTT
TRBD2 TRBJ2-1 TRBV5-1 once CAKPSPFIAGFYNEQFF TGCGCCAAACCTTCCCCCTTTATAGCGGGGTTCTACAATGAGCAGTTCTTC
TRBD2 TRBJ2-7 TRBV6-1 NA CASRARLAVSYEQYF TGTGCCAGCAGGGCAAGACTAGCGGTCTCCTACGAGCAGTACTTC
NA TRBJ1-1 TRBV28 NA CATGNTEAFF TGTGCCACCGGGAACACTGAAGCTTTCTTT
TRBD1 TRBJ2-4 TRBV5-4 NA CASSFGRGRVGNIQYF TGTGCCAGCAGCTTCGGCAGGGGGCGGGTGGGGAACATTCAGTACTTC
TRBD2 TRBJ2-3 TRBV4-3 NA CASSQALGLAGTDTQYF TGCGCCAGCAGCCAAGCCCTGGGACTAGCGGGTACAGATACGCAGTATTTT
TRBD1 TRBJ2-2 TRBV19 NA CASSIGTGGTGELFF TGTGCCAGTAGTATTGGGACAGGGGGTACCGGGGAGCTGTTTTTT
TRBD1 TRBJ2-4 TRBV2 NA CASRTGQGSSRAKNIQYF TGTGCCAGCAGAACGGGACAGGGGTCGTCAAGAGCCAAAAACATTCAGTACTTC
NA TRBJ1-1 TRBV7-9 few CASSPTGLEAFF TGTGCCAGCAGCCCAACAGGGCTGGAAGCTTTCTTT
TRBD2 TRBJ2-1 TRBV6-1 NA CASSDRKRVVAGAYNEQFF TGTGCCAGCAGTGACCGGAAAAGGGTCGTCGCGGGGGCCTACAATGAGCAGTTCTTC
TRBD2 TRBJ2-1 TRBV20-1 NA CSAKWGGEQFF TGCAGTGCGAAATGGGGAGGGGAGCAGTTCTTC
NA TRBJ2-3 TRBV19 NA CASSITGGADTQYF TGTGCCAGTAGTATTACGGGGGGCGCAGATACGCAGTATTTT
TRBD1 TRBJ1-2 TRBV30 few CAWGGQSRNYGYTF TGTGCCTGGGGGGGACAGAGCCGTAACTATGGCTACACCTTC
NA TRBJ2-7 TRBV11-2 NA CASSLGLNRKDYEQYF TGTGCCAGCAGCTTGGGGCTAAACAGGAAAGACTACGAGCAGTACTTC
NA TRBJ2-1 TRBV2 few CASARELNNEQFF TGTGCCAGCGCACGAGAGTTAAACAATGAGCAGTTCTTC
NA TRBJ2-1 TRBV19 NA CASSSGTFSNEQFF TGTGCCAGTAGTTCCGGGACTTTCTCCAATGAGCAGTTCTTC
NA TRBJ1-1 TRBV6-1 medium-sized CASSEQSRGFEAFF TGTGCCAGCAGTGAACAATCAAGGGGCTTTGAAGCTTTCTTT
TRBD2 TRBJ2-1 TRBV5-8 NA CASSTGLAGYNEQFF TGTGCCAGCAGTACCGGACTAGCGGGGTACAATGAGCAGTTCTTC
NA TRBJ2-7 TRBV30 NA CAWSGGQYLREQYF TGTGCCTGGAGTGGGGGGCAGTACCTAAGGGAGCAGTACTTC
TRBD2 TRBJ2-1 TRBV11-3 few CASSMTSGNNEQFF TGTGCCAGCAGCATGACTAGCGGAAACAATGAGCAGTTCTTC
NA TRBJ1-4 TRBV11-2 once CASSLDPFGEKLFF TGTGCCAGCAGCTTAGATCCCTTCGGTGAAAAACTGTTTTTT
NA TRBJ1-3 TRBV28 NA CASNGGLSSGNTIYF TGTGCCAGCAATGGGGGACTAAGCTCTGGAAACACCATATATTTT
TRBD2 TRBJ2-1 TRBV29-1 NA CSVEAFRTSGSNEQFF TGCAGCGTTGAAGCGTTCCGGACTAGCGGAAGTAATGAGCAGTTCTTC
TRBD2 TRBJ2-5 TRBV2 NA CASSGPPSGRSVETQYF TGTGCCAGCAGTGGCCCCCCTAGCGGGAGGTCAGTAGAGACCCAGTACTTC
TRBD2 TRBJ2-1 TRBV9 NA CASSVSGYNEQFF TGTGCCAGCAGCGTTAGCGGGTACAATGAGCAGTTCTTC
NA TRBJ2-1 TRBV30 NA CAWSPVPLVPGQFF TGTGCCTGGAGCCCGGTCCCGCTGGTTCCTGGGCAGTTCTTC